This T cell receptor beta chain was sequenced during a study of early T cells in non-severe SARS-CoV-2 infection. Looking at the study overall: Sequenced material consisted of bulk RNA (from unsorted whole blood), and chains were unpaired.

Tagging with unique molecular identifiers was applied to individual cDNA molecules. TCRdb re-called the 5' RACE reads with MiXCR, one entry per CDR3 protein. Of approximately 83,000 distinct CDR3 sequences in the sample, 14% are singletons; the top ten hold about 10%. Regarding the study as a whole: The matching step, a VDJdb search, favored anti-spike CD8 responses and missed private and CD4 specificities.

This clonotype has a handful of counts. Its antigen is not identified. V lost 4 bases, J lost 5 bases, and 11 bases lay in between. Germline V lookup: CDR1 SGHTA, CDR2 FQGNSA. The CDR3 runs 14 residues. Sample: whole blood. This receptor was identified in an adult who was a healthcare worker with PCR-confirmed SARS-CoV-2 infection or an uninfected control (not recorded which). The chain employs TRBV7-2 and TRBJ2-2; possible D gene TRBD1, 6 bases. CDR3: CASSYLQGTGELFF. DNA of the CDR3: TGTGCCAGCAGCTACCTACAGGGTACCGGGGAGCTGTTTTTT.